Given below is one T cell receptor beta chain in context. V was trimmed by 1 base and J by 5 bases, leaving 8 bases between them. This CDR3 comprises 13 residues. Germline V CDR1 and CDR2: LGHDT, YNNKEL (reference sequence). The data stem from a study of HIV-infected patients and healthy controls. TCRdb ran MiXCR on the 5' RACE reads and lists one entry per CDR3 protein. The sample lists about 70,000 distinct CDR3 sequences, about 16% seen once, with under 6% in the top ten. V and J are TRBV3-1 and TRBJ1-1; maybe TRBD1 (5 bases). The TCR was taken from a human donor in good health. Material for sequencing was CD4+ T cells from blood. The CDR3 loop reads CASSQGGGTEAFF. The CDR3, as DNA: TGTGCCAGCAGCCAAGGGGGGGGTACTGAAGCTTTCTTT. The whole variable domain, filled in from reference TRBV3-1 and TRBJ1-1, reads DTAVSQTPKYLVTQMGNDKSIKCEQNLGHDTMYWYKQDSKKFLKIMFSYNNKELIINETVPNRFSPKSPDKAHLNLHINSLELGDSAVYFCASSQGGGTEAFFGQGTRLTVV.